One T cell receptor beta chain is described in this entry. Treatment: oral pan-JAK inhibitor, 5-10 mg twice daily. Trimming shortened V by 4 bases and J by 7 bases, and 16 bases separated the two germline ends. CDR3 length equals 15 residues. CDR1 is MNHEY and CDR2 is SMNVEV in the germline V gene (reference sequence). In each case, RNA was isolated and then reverse transcribed into cDNA as the sequencing template. Libraries were prepared by immunoSEQ multiplex PCR; TCRdb keeps only in-frame clonotypes and omits some of them. Here the sample spans around 100,000 clones, more than 75% being singletons. This specimen belongs to a study of CD8+ T cells in alopecia areata.

This receptor was identified in a human donor with alopecia areata. The starting material was CD8+ T cells sorted from blood, obtained between weeks 30 and 35, from a patient treated with tofacitinib. The chain combines TRBV27 with TRBJ2-2; D not resolved. The CDR3 DNA sequence: TGTGCCAGCAGTTATGCAGCGCCTCCGAACGGGGAGCTGTTTTTT. Its protein product is CASSYAAPPNGELFF.